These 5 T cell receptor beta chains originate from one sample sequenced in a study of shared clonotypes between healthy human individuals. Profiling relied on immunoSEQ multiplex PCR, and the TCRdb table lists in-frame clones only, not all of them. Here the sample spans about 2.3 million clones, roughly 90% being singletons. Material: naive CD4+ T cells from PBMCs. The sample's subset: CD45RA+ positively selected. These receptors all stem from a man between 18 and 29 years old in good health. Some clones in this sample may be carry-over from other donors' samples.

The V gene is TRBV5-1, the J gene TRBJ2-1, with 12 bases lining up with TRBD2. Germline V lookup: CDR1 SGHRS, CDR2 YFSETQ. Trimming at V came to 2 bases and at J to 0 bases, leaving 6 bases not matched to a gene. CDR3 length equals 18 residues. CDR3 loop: CASSFGTSGYSSYNEQFF. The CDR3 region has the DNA TGCGCCAGCAGCTTCGGGACTAGCGGGTACAGCTCCTACAATGAGCAGTTCTTC.

CDR3 sequence reads: CASITGLAGASYEQYF. CDR3 DNA sequence: TGTGCCAGCATCACCGGGCTAGCGGGAGCTTCCTACGAGCAGTACTTC. The chain combines TRBV28 with TRBJ2-7; TRBD2 aligns across 10 bases. V gave up 7 bases and J gave up 1 base; unmatched junction bases: 10. Germline V lookup: CDR1 MDHEN, CDR2 SYDVKM. The CDR3 is 16 residues long.

CDR3 amino acids: CASTPPGGPYNEQFF. The CDR3 DNA follows: TGTGCCAGTACCCCCCCAGGGGGGCCCTACAATGAGCAGTTCTTC. This chain connects TRBV19 to TRBJ2-1; perhaps TRBD1 as D (7 bases). Germline lookup yields CDR1 LNHDA and CDR2 SQIVND (reference sequence). The V gene lost 7 bases and the J gene lost 2 bases, with 15 bases spanning the gap. This CDR3 region has 15 residues.

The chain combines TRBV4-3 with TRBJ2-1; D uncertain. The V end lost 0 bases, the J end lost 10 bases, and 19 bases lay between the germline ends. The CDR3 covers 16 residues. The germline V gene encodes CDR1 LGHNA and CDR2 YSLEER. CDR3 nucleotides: TGCGCCAGCAGCCAAGATGGGTTGTCCAGTACAAGGGAGCAGTTCTTC. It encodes CASSQDGLSSTREQFF.

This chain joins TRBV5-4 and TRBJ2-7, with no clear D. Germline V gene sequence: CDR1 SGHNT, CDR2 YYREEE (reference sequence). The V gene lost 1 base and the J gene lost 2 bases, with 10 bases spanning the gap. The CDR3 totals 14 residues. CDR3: CASSLRRNTYEQYF. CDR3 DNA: TGTGCCAGCAGCTTGCGCCGGAATACCTACGAGCAGTACTTC.